This TCR beta chain was captured by sequencing in a study of blood T cell repertoires in COVID-19. In the study overall: PBMCs, B-cell-depleted T cells, or T cells were the source of the cDNA or gDNA that made up the material.

In the authors' methods: Using reference gene primer amplification, nucleated cell counts were estimated. TCRdb's copy holds only in-frame clones and misses some; the assay was immunoSEQ multiplex PCR. V, J and clone size reflect that table, while D and trimming were determined from the DNA. This sample has about 200,000 clones, with under 80% found just once. Cohorts were based on clinical histories the participants reported. The germline CDR1 and CDR2 sequences are LNHDA and SQIVND (reference sequence). V lost 6 bases to trimming and J lost 6 bases, with 17 bases between them. The CDR3 loop spans 15 amino acids.

The sequencing input was PBMCs or T cells enriched from blood (not recorded which). The V call is TRBV19, the J call TRBJ1-4, with D possibly matching TRBD1 (5 bases). The clonotype originates from a woman aged 50 to 60 with acute COVID-19. The CDR3 region is CASRVASRVYEKLFF. CDR3 nucleotides: TGTGCCAGTAGGGTCGCCTCCAGGGTGTATGAAAAACTGTTTTTT.